Sequencing of this T cell receptor beta chain was carried out in a study of a mutant IDH1 vaccine in newly diagnosed glioma. Study-wide context: Vaccines were first given 4-6 weeks after radiotherapy alone, or with temozolomide cycles. There were approximately 60% males and approximately 38% females among treated patients, whose mean age was 40.4 years. Most patients had received both radiotherapy and temozolomide, the prior options being radiotherapy, temozolomide, or both.

The count of this clone is one. Its target is not known. Sample time point: week 35, safety follow-up. Each vaccine dose was 300 ug of mutant IDH1 20-mer peptide, with topical imiquimod. CDR3 length: 13 residues. Germline V gene sequence: CDR1 GTSNPN, CDR2 SVGIG (reference sequence). V was shortened by 2 bases and J by 4 bases, with 11 bases between the two germline ends. Profiling relied on immunoSEQ multiplex PCR, and the TCRdb table lists in-frame clones only, not all of them. This table holds approximately 50,000 clones, approximately 79% found once. The starting material was PBMCs, obtained from a glioma patient whose treatment included an IDH1 peptide vaccine. The chain uses TRBV30 and TRBJ1-2; D gene ambiguous. This clonotype originated in a man aged 35 to 55 with glioma. The CDR3 sequence is CAWSRGGPYGYTF. The CDR3 DNA reads as TGTGCCTGGAGTCGGGGAGGGCCCTATGGCTACACCTTC.